Following are 17 T cell receptor beta chains from one sample sequenced in a study of shared clonotypes between healthy human individuals. TCRdb's copy holds only in-frame clones and misses some; the assay was immunoSEQ multiplex PCR. The data show more than 1 million clones, approximately 78% seen once. The source material was memory CD4+ T cells from PBMCs. Subset defined: CD45RA-negative fraction. These receptors were obtained from a man between 18 and 29 years old in good health. Some clones in this sample may be carry-over from other donors' samples.

Concerning this clone: Other DNA sequences of this sample code for an identical CDR3. V and J are TRBV6-5 and TRBJ2-7; the match to TRBD1 covers 11 bases. CDR3 length: 13 residues. Germline CDR1 is MNHEY and CDR2 is SVGAGI. J lost 6 bases, V lost 5 bases, and 3 bases had no gene match. The CDR3 here is CASSPGTGGEQYF. As DNA, the CDR3 is TGTGCCAGCAGTCCCGGGACAGGGGGCGAGCAGTACTTC.

The chain joins TRBV2 to TRBJ1-1; weak D call: TRBD1 (6 bases). Germline loops: CDR1 SNHLY, CDR2 FYNNEI. Trimming removed 4 bases at V and 3 bases at J, with 12 bases between. The CDR3 has 14 residues. CDR3 sequence: CASSVQGGHTEAFF. Here the CDR3 DNA reads TGTGCCAGCAGTGTACAGGGAGGACACACTGAAGCTTTCTTT.

The CDR3 coding sequence is TGTGCCAGCAGCCCAAGACAGGGAACCTACGAGCAGTACTTC. Its protein product is CASSPRQGTYEQYF. The rearrangement uses TRBV7-9 and TRBJ2-7; TRBD1 matches 7 bases. Germline CDR1 SEHNR, CDR2 FQNEAQ (reference sequence). The CDR3 totals 14 residues. V trimming: 5 bases; J trimming: 2 bases; junction bases outside the gene matches: 6. Complete variable domain (other parts from reference TRBV7-9 and TRBJ2-7): DTGVSQNPRHKITKRGQNVTFRCDPISEHNRLYWYRQTLGQGPEFLTYFQNEAQLEKSRLLSDRFSAERPKGSFSTLEIQRTEQGDSAMYLCASSPRQGTYEQYFGPGTRLTVT.

This chain connects TRBV6-1 to TRBJ1-2; D might be TRBD1 (5 bases). Germline V gives CDR1 MNHNS, CDR2 SASEGT. V shed 2 bases and J shed 5 bases, with 9 bases lying between them. CDR3 length: 13 amino acids. As DNA, the CDR3 is TGTGCCAGCAGTGAATCAGGGATATATGGCTACACCTTC. Protein sequence: CASSESGIYGYTF.

The chain employs TRBV7-3 and TRBJ2-5; no firm D call. This CDR3 has 15 residues. Between the trimmed V and J ends, which lost 0 bases and 4 bases, there was a span of 12 bases. CDR1 SGHTA and CDR2 FQGTGA come from the germline V gene. CDR3 sequence reads: CASSLTSGGGETQYF. The CDR3 DNA sequence: TGTGCCAGCAGCTTAACCTCCGGCGGTGGAGAGACCCAGTACTTC.

The chain joins TRBV2 to TRBJ2-2; TRBD1 is a possible D gene (6 bases). Germline V CDR1 and CDR2: SNHLY, FYNNEI. V was pared by 4 bases and J by 5 bases, with 8 bases between. This CDR3 comprises 13 residues. CDR3 nucleotide sequence: TGTGCCAGCAGTGCACAGGGAACCGGGGAGCTGTTTTTT. It codes for CASSAQGTGELFF.

The rearrangement joins TRBV9 to TRBJ2-1; D may be TRBD1 (5 bases). Germline CDR1 SGDLS, CDR2 YYNGEE. This CDR3 contains 14 residues. Trimming removed 0 bases from V and 3 bases from J, with 7 bases in between. CDR3 sequence reads: CASSVGQYYNEQFF. CDR3 in DNA: TGTGCCAGCAGCGTAGGACAGTACTACAATGAGCAGTTCTTC.

The chain uses TRBV25-1 and TRBJ1-2; weak D call: TRBD1 (6 bases). The V end lost 6 bases, the J end lost 1 base, and 15 bases lay between the germline ends. The germline V gene has CDR1 MGHDK and CDR2 SYGVNS. The CDR3 consists of 15 residues. The CDR3 protein is CASRWTASYNYGYTF. The CDR3 DNA reads TGTGCCAGCAGATGGACAGCATCTTATAACTATGGCTACACCTTC.

The CDR3: CASSSQGTPNEKLFF. In DNA form, the CDR3 reads TGCGCCAGCAGCTCCCAGGGTACCCCCAATGAAAAACTGTTTTTT. This chain joins TRBV5-1 and TRBJ1-4; D may be TRBD1 (5 bases). The CDR3 sequence is 15 residues long. The V gene lost 3 bases and the J gene lost 5 bases, with 14 bases spanning the gap. CDR1 is SGHRS, CDR2 YFSETQ, per germline.

V usage is TRBV7-2 and J usage is TRBJ2-7; 9 positions agree with TRBD2. V shed 6 bases and J 7 bases; nucleotides not matched to a gene: 7. This CDR3 is built from 13 residues. CDR1 is SGHTA and CDR2 is FQGNSA in the germline V gene. The CDR3 nucleotides read TGTGCCAGCAGTAGCGGGAGTGGCCTAGAGCAGTACTTC. This encodes CASSSGSGLEQYF.

This clone has ten or more counts. Other DNA sequences of this sample code for an identical CDR3. V and J are TRBV19 and TRBJ1-4; possibly TRBD1 for D (5 bases). Trimming cost V 4 bases and J 0 bases, with 6 bases left between them. The CDR3 runs to 14 residues. Germline assignment: CDR1 LNHDA and CDR2 SQIVND (reference sequence). CDR3 bases: TGTGCCAGTAGTAGGGGGGCAACTAATGAAAAACTGTTTTTT. Translation: CASSRGATNEKLFF.

This clone occurred many times. The chain recombines TRBV28 with TRBJ2-5, with D possibly TRBD2 on 5 matching bases. Per the germline V gene, CDR1 is MDHEN and CDR2 is SYDVKM. Trimming took off 7 bases at V and 5 bases at J, with 14 bases between the two ends. There are 13 residues in the CDR3. The CDR3 region is CASTIPASETQYF. In nucleotides, the CDR3 is TGTGCCAGCACCATTCCGGCTAGCGAGACCCAGTACTTC.

This clone was found a few times. The chain joins TRBV29-1 to TRBJ2-1; 13 bases line up with TRBD2. Germline CDR1 is SQVTM and CDR2 is ANQGSEA. J gave up 7 bases and V 3 bases, and 3 bases lay outside the gene matches. The CDR3 is 14 amino acids. This CDR3 reads CSVDGTSGKNEQFF. DNA for the CDR3: TGCAGCGTTGACGGGACTAGCGGGAAGAATGAGCAGTTCTTC.

The V gene is TRBV6-5, the J gene TRBJ2-7, with D hard to call. The CDR3 spans 13 residues. V lost 4 bases to trimming and J lost 0 bases, with 7 bases between them. Germline-derived CDR1 and CDR2 are MNHEY and SVGAGI. CDR3 nucleotides: TGTGCCAGCAGTTTAAGGCTCTCCTACGAGCAGTACTTC. Translated: CASSLRLSYEQYF.

The chain carries TRBV7-2 and TRBJ2-1, with TRBD1 as a possible D gene (6 bases). V was clipped by 2 bases and J by 5 bases, with 13 bases between them. Germline lookup yields CDR1 SGHTA and CDR2 FQGNSA. The CDR3 sequence is 15 residues long. The CDR3 spells CASSLWLNRDNEQFF. The CDR3 nucleotides are TGTGCCAGCAGCTTATGGTTGAACAGGGACAATGAGCAGTTCTTC.

The rearrangement joins TRBV18 to TRBJ2-7; D tentatively reads TRBD1 or TRBD2 (6 bases each). The CDR3 sequence is 15 residues long. Germline lookup yields CDR1 KGHSH and CDR2 LQKENI. The germline V and J ends were trimmed by 3 bases and 1 base, with 13 bases remaining between them. CDR3 residues: CASSPTQGGSYEQYF. As DNA, the CDR3 is TGTGCCAGCTCACCGACTCAAGGGGGGTCCTACGAGCAGTACTTC.

This chain joins TRBV18 and TRBJ2-7, with D possibly matching TRBD2 (6 bases). Germline V gene data show CDR1 as KGHSH and CDR2 as LQKENI. Between the trimmed V and J ends, which lost 8 bases and 4 bases, there was a span of 21 bases. There are 15 residues in the CDR3. The CDR3 DNA reads as TGTGCCAGCGTAGAATTTGGAGGGAATCAATACGAGCAGTACTTC. Amino acid sequence: CASVEFGGNQYEQYF.